This T cell receptor (beta chain) was identified during a study of CD8+CD57+ T cells in acquired aplastic anemia. Background on the study: Sorted CD4+ and CD8+ cells gave a mean 3.2 ug DNA, range roughly 0.18 to 30 ug. Mean read depth for CD4+ cells from healthy donors was roughly 10 million. Points from the study as a whole: Patients and controls turned out to have 25 to 35 CD8+ CDR3 sequences in common.

Profiling that covered TCR beta VDJ and CDR3 relied on genomic DNA as its template. Using its own MiXCR run on the reads, TCRdb lists one record per CDR3 protein. This sample has around 180,000 distinct CDR3 sequences, with around 60% found just once. The CDR3 length is 14 residues. The germline CDR1 and CDR2 sequences are LNHDA and SQIVND (reference sequence). Trimming pared 3 bases from V and 1 base from J, leaving 10 bases between. Concerning this clonotype itself: Its antigen is unidentified.

Source material: sorted CD4+, CD8+, or CD8+CD57+ T cells (not recorded which) from PBMCs. V is TRBV19 and J is TRBJ2-7, with D possibly being TRBD2 (5 bases). The receptor's source is a human donor in good health. The CDR3, as DNA: TGTGCCAGTAGTATCGTACGCGGGTCCTACGAGCAGTACTTC. Its protein product is CASSIVRGSYEQYF.